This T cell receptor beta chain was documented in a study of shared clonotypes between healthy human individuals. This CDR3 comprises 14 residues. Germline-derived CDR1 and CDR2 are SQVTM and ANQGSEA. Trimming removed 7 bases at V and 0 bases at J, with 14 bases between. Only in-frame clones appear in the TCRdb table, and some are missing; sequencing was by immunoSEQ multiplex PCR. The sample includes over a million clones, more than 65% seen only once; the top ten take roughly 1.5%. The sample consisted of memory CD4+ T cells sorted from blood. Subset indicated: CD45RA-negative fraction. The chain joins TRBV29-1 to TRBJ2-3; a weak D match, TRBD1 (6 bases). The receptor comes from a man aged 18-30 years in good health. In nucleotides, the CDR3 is TGCAGCGCGAACCGGGACACCAGCACAGATACGCAGTATTTT. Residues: CSANRDTSTDTQYF.